A single sample gave rise to the 17 T cell receptor beta chains below, sequenced in a study of cytomegalovirus exposure and HLA in healthy donors. Primers included in the PCR were 60 Vbeta and 13 Jbeta primers. Repertoires were generated with immunoSEQ multiplex PCR, while TCRdb's copy carries only in-frame clones and drops some. This table has some 200,000 clones, roughly four fifths appearing once. Sequencing was done on a sample of PBMCs. These receptors originate from a girl aged 2 to 9 in good health and CMV-seronegative.

The table lists this clone with a count of one. The rearrangement links TRBV6-1 to TRBJ1-5; D not certain. V was clipped by 4 bases and J by 7 bases, with 11 bases between them. The CDR3 runs 13 residues. The germline CDR1 and CDR2 sequences are MNHNS and SASEGT. The CDR3 region has the DNA TGTGCCAGCAGTGCCTTGACTCGGCAGCCCCAGCATTTT. Translated, it gives CASSALTRQPQHF.

The chain carries TRBV18 and TRBJ2-1, with TRBD1 matching 9 bases. Germline V gene lookup returns CDR1 KGHSH and CDR2 LQKENI. V was clipped by 3 bases and J by 7 bases; unmatched bases: 13. This CDR3 spans 17 amino acids. The CDR3: CASSPINRDRVGNEQFF. Written as DNA, the CDR3 is TGTGCCAGCTCACCGATTAACCGGGACAGGGTAGGGAATGAGCAGTTCTTC.

CDR3 residues: CASSAATSGYNEQFF. The DNA for the CDR3 is TGTGCCAGCAGTGCGGCGACTAGCGGATACAATGAGCAGTTCTTC. The rearrangement joins TRBV27 to TRBJ2-1, with 9 bases lining up with TRBD2. The CDR3 totals 15 residues. V lost 5 bases to trimming and J lost 4 bases; unmatched junction nucleotides: 6. Germline-derived CDR1 and CDR2 are MNHEY and SMNVEV (reference sequence).

CDR3: CASSVGGGTGTYEQYF. The CDR3 nucleotides read TGTGCCAGCAGCGTAGGGGGCGGGACTGGCACCTACGAGCAGTACTTC. This sequence joins TRBV9 and TRBJ2-7; maybe TRBD2 (6 bases). The CDR3 runs to 16 residues. V dropped 0 bases and J dropped 2 bases, with 15 bases sitting between them. CDR1 SGDLS and CDR2 YYNGEE come from the germline V gene.

The chain is built from TRBV23-1 and TRBJ1-2, with 10 bases fitting TRBD1. TRBV23-1 is sorted into the ORF group, with uncertain function. Trimming removed 3 bases from V and 0 bases from J; junction bases left unmatched: 19. The CDR3 runs 21 residues. The CDR3: CASSQASKIDRGPLANYGYTF. CDR3 DNA: TGCGCCAGCAGTCAGGCCTCCAAAATAGACAGGGGGCCCTTAGCTAACTATGGCTACACCTTC.

The table lists this clone with a few counts. This chain joins TRBV2 and TRBJ2-1; 11 bases match TRBD2. The CDR3 contains 15 residues. V trimming: 4 bases; J trimming: 9 bases; junction bases outside the gene matches: 8. Per the germline V gene, CDR1 is SNHLY and CDR2 is FYNNEI. In nucleotides, the CDR3 is TGTGCCAGCAGTGTAGCGGGAGGGCGTAAAAGTGAGCAGTTCTTC. This translates into CASSVAGGRKSEQFF.

There are a few counts of this clone. The CDR3 DNA follows: TGTGCCAGCAGTTACTCACAGGGCCACTCCAACACTGAAGCTTTCTTT. Amino acid sequence: CASSYSQGHSNTEAFF. The chain employs TRBV6-5 and TRBJ1-1, with TRBD1 as a possible D gene (6 bases). Germline values: CDR1 MNHEY, CDR2 SVGAGI. Deletions cut 0 bases from V and 2 bases from J, with 13 bases between. The CDR3 totals 16 residues.

This clone was picked up one time. The J gene is TRBJ2-5, the V gene TRBV30; 7 bases map to TRBD1. This CDR3 has 12 residues. Germline trimming cut 2 bases from V and 7 bases from J; bases unmatched to any gene: 4. Germline CDR1 reads GTSNPN; CDR2 reads SVGIG (reference sequence). The CDR3 DNA sequence: TGTGCCTGGAGTAGGGGGCTTGGGACCCAGTACTTC. Amino acids: CAWSRGLGTQYF.

This chain joins TRBV2 and TRBJ1-1; 7 nucleotides match TRBD1. There are 17 residues in the CDR3. The V and J ends lost 5 bases and 1 base, in that order; junction bases with no gene match: 13. The germline V gene has CDR1 SNHLY and CDR2 FYNNEI. CDR3 coding DNA: TGTGCCAGCAGTTCGCCGGGACAGCGCTTGGCGAACACTGAAGCTTTCTTT. Translation: CASSSPGQRLANTEAFF.

This chain uses TRBV4-1 with TRBJ2-2, with 9 nucleotides matching TRBD2. This CDR3 has 19 amino acids. The V and J ends lost 3 bases and 3 bases, in that order; junction bases with no gene match: 14. The germline V gene has CDR1 MGHRA and CDR2 YSYEKL. The CDR3: CASSHLAGSAGVHTGELFF. For the CDR3, the DNA is TGCGCCAGCAGCCACCTAGCGGGATCCGCCGGGGTGCACACCGGGGAGCTGTTTTTT.

V and J are TRBV9 and TRBJ1-1; D not certain. Germline CDR1 SGDLS, CDR2 YYNGEE. V was pared by 4 bases and J by 6 bases, with 16 bases between. The CDR3 has 14 amino acids. The chain's CDR3 is CASSPRLLMAEAFF. As DNA, the CDR3 is TGTGCCAGCAGCCCCCGCCTGCTAATGGCTGAAGCTTTCTTT.

The V gene is TRBV5-1, the J gene TRBJ1-1; D is uncertain. CDR3 length: 16 amino acids. The germline V gene has CDR1 SGHRS and CDR2 YFSETQ. Trimming took off 2 bases at V and 7 bases at J, with 21 bases between the two ends. This CDR3 is CASSFAGLGTGFEAFF. In nucleotides, the CDR3 is TGCGCCAGCAGCTTTGCGGGCCTCGGTACGGGTTTTGAAGCTTTCTTT.

The V and J genes are TRBV19 and TRBJ1-2; D is undetermined. V lost 5 bases to trimming and J lost 4 bases, with 17 bases between them. Germline CDR1 reads LNHDA; CDR2 reads SQIVND (reference sequence). This CDR3 comprises 15 residues. The CDR3 DNA is TGTGCCAGTAGTCCCAAGGGAGACAAAATCTATGGCTACACCTTC. Translated, it gives CASSPKGDKIYGYTF.

This clone was observed a handful of times. The J gene is TRBJ2-6, the V gene TRBV7-9, with D perhaps matching TRBD1 (6 bases). This CDR3 has 17 amino acids. Germline V gene lookup returns CDR1 SEHNR and CDR2 FQNEAQ (reference sequence). V gave up 2 bases and J gave up 4 bases, with 15 bases separating them. The CDR3 protein is CASSLRAQGMGANVLTF. The CDR3 nucleotides are TGTGCCAGCAGCTTAAGGGCCCAGGGGATGGGGGCCAACGTCCTGACTTTC.

This rearrangement joins TRBV9 to TRBJ1-5; 7 bases fit TRBD1. The CDR3 sequence is 15 residues long. J gave up 3 bases and V 0 bases, and 3 bases lay outside the gene matches. From germline, CDR1 is SGDLS and CDR2 YYNGEE. This chain's CDR3 is CASSVGGQINQPQHF. CDR3 bases: TGTGCCAGCAGCGTAGGGGGACAGATCAATCAGCCCCAGCATTTT.

The chain is built from TRBV5-4 and TRBJ2-7; perhaps TRBD2 as D (6 bases). The CDR3 is made up of 15 amino acids. Germline CDR1 and CDR2: SGHNT and YYREEE (reference sequence). Between the trimmed V and J ends, which lost 0 bases and 0 bases, there was a span of 10 bases. The CDR3, as DNA: TGTGCCAGCAGCTTGGGCCGGGAGCACTCCTACGAGCAGTACTTC. This gives the protein CASSLGREHSYEQYF.

The chain couples TRBV6-1 to TRBJ2-7, with unresolved D. Trimming removed 4 bases from V and 3 bases from J, with 10 bases in between. The CDR3 has 13 residues. CDR1 is MNHNS, CDR2 SASEGT, per germline. CDR3 DNA sequence: TGTGCCAGCAGTGCCCTAAGAAACTACGAGCAGTACTTC. Protein: CASSALRNYEQYF.